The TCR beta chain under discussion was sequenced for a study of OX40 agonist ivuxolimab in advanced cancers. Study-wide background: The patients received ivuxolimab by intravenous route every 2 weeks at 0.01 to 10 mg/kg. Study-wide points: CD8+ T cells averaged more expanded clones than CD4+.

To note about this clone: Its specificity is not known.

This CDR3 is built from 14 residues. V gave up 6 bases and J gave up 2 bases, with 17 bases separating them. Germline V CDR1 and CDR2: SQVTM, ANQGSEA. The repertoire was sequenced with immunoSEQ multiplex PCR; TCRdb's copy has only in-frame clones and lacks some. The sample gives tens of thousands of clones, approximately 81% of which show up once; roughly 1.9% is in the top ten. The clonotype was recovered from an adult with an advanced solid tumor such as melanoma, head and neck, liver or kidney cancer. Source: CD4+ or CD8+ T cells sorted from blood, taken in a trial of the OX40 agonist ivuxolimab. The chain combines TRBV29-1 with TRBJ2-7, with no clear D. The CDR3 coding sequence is TGCAGCGTCCGCATCCGGATAGGTCCCTACGAGCAGTACTTC. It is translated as CSVRIRIGPYEQYF.